What follows describes a single T cell receptor beta chain. Its antigen is as yet unknown. This CDR3 is 21 amino acids long. The germline V gene encodes CDR1 MGHRA and CDR2 YSYEKL. V lost 0 bases to trimming and J lost 5 bases, with 31 bases between them. The data originate from a study of cytomegalovirus exposure and HLA in healthy donors. The study, taken as a whole, reports: The analysis excluded some indistinguishable V segments, including TRBV6-2 and TRBV6-3. In vitro assays verified that three CMV-associated chains recognized CMV antigens specifically.

This PCR relied on a set of 60 Vbeta primers and 13 Jbeta primers. Measured with immunoSEQ multiplex PCR; TCRdb has only the in-frame clones, and not every one. This table has roughly 120,000 clones, about 82% appearing once. This chain connects TRBV4-1 to TRBJ1-1; tentatively, D is TRBD1 (6 bases). The clonotype was recovered from a man in his fifties or sixties in good health and CMV-seronegative. The sample consisted of PBMCs. CDR3 residues: CASSQDINRAIFPGARTEAFF. The CDR3 nucleotides are TGCGCCAGCAGCCAAGATATTAACAGGGCAATTTTTCCCGGGGCAAGGACTGAAGCTTTCTTT.